This T cell receptor (beta chain) was captured by sequencing in a study of PD-L1 blockade in urothelial cancer. Study in general: Blood analysis took place 3 weeks (second dose) and 6 weeks after treatment start. Blood-derived samples held a median around 140,000 T cells.

This CDR3 is 13 amino acids long. With 8 bases removed from V and 0 bases from J, the gap between germline ends came to 7 bases. From germline, CDR1 is MGHRA and CDR2 YSYEKL. Described time point: pretreatment peripheral blood. Urothelial carcinoma in patients was locally advanced or metastatic. The investigators introduced synthetic TCR analog templates into each PCR as spikes. Generated by immunoSEQ multiplex PCR, the TCRdb table keeps only in-frame clones and is missing some. The table has approximately 70,000 clones, 65% to 85% seen once. The chain employs TRBV4-1 and TRBJ2-2; D gene unclear. The sample here was PBMCs, taken around atezolizumab (anti-PD-L1) treatment. This TCR came from a woman in her 70s with urothelial cancer. CDR3 region: CASARANTGELFF. The CDR3, as DNA: TGCGCCAGCGCCCGGGCGAACACCGGGGAGCTGTTTTTT.